Sequencing of this T cell receptor beta chain was carried out in a study of OX40 agonist ivuxolimab in advanced cancers. About the study: Eligibility admitted prior anti-PD-1, anti-PD-L1 or anti-CTLA-4 therapy; around 38% had some.

Clones were sequenced by immunoSEQ multiplex PCR, and TCRdb holds only the in-frame ones, with some missing. This table holds roughly 120,000 clones, roughly 89% found once. The investigators sampled blood at baseline, at cycle 4 day 1, and at cycle 7 day 1. This clonotype was sampled from an adult with an advanced solid tumor such as melanoma, head and neck, liver or kidney cancer. The input for sequencing was CD4+ or CD8+ T cells sorted from blood, taken in a trial of the OX40 agonist ivuxolimab.

The DNA of the CDR3 is TGTGCCAGCAGCTTAGTAAGGTCCCTAGCTGGCAATGAGCAGTTCTTC. Its translation: CASSLVRSLAGNEQFF. The V call is TRBV7-2, the J call TRBJ2-1; tentatively, D is TRBD2 (5 bases). Germline V gives CDR1 SGHTA, CDR2 FQGNSA. This CDR3 spans 16 amino acids. The ends were cut back, 1 base at V and 6 bases at J, with 16 bases in the middle.